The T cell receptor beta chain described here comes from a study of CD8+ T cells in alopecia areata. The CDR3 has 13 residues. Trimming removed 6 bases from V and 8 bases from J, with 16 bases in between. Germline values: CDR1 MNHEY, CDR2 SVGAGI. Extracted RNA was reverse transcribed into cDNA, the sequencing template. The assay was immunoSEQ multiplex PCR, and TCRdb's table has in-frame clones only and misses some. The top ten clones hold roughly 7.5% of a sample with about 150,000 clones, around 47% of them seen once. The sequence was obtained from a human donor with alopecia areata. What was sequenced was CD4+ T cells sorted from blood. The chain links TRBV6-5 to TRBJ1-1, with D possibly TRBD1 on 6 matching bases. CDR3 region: CASRSSGGSEAFF. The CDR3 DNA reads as TGTGCCAGCAGATCGTCGGGGGGCAGCGAAGCTTTCTTT.